Listed here are 23 T cell receptor beta chains from one sample, sequenced in a study of regulatory T cells in long-lasting Graves disease. Time point described: newly diagnosed GD, antithyroid drugs for less than 3 months. The TCR library used RNA extracted from PBMCs. Both iRepertoire HTBI primers and Arm-PCR of CDR3 regions were used to build the TCR beta libraries. TCRdb redid the calling of the multiplex PCR reads with MiXCR, one entry per CDR3 protein. The repertoire holds approximately 540,000 distinct CDR3 sequences, with around 12% as singletons. These data are also associated with another study on T cells in Graves' hyperthyroidism and ophthalmopathy.

The sequencing here drew on peripheral blood mononuclear cells (PBMCs), taken at new diagnosis, from a patient treated with antithyroid drugs. The source is a woman younger than 45 with Graves disease.

The chain has TRBV4-1 and TRBJ2-2; D perhaps matches TRBD2 (6 bases). The CDR3 extends over 17 amino acids. Germline loops: CDR1 MGHRA, CDR2 YSYEKL. Trimming pared 1 base from V and 4 bases from J, leaving 16 bases between. The CDR3 sequence: CASSQALIQGGTGELFF. The DNA for the CDR3 is TGCGCCAGCAGCCAAGCCCTGATCCAGGGAGGCACCGGGGAGCTGTTTTTT.

V and J are TRBV7-3 and TRBJ2-7; D is possibly TRBD2 (6 bases). Trimming took off 8 bases at V and 0 bases at J, with 11 bases between the two ends. Germline CDR1 reads SGHTA; CDR2 reads FQGTGA. The length of the CDR3 is 13 residues. The CDR3 bases are TGTGCCAGCGGCGCGGGGCTCTCCTACGAGCAGTACTTC. Translating it yields CASGAGLSYEQYF.

At least ten counts were recorded for this clonotype. The chain joins TRBV3-1 to TRBJ2-7; no clear D gene. Germline-derived CDR1 and CDR2 are LGHDT and YNNKEL (reference sequence). Trimming took off 0 bases at V and 10 bases at J, with 7 bases between the two ends. The CDR3 is 11 residues long. The CDR3 nucleotides are TGTGCCAGCAGCCAAGACGCAATCCAGTACTTC. This encodes CASSQDAIQYF.

This clonotype was recorded many times. The J gene is TRBJ2-2, the V gene TRBV12-3 or TRBV12-4; 7 bases align to TRBD1. Unmatched junction bases numbered 7, after V lost 9 bases and J lost 0 bases. This CDR3 spans 15 amino acids. The CDR3: CASRLGQTNTGELFF. As DNA, the CDR3 is TGTGCCAGTCGTTTGGGACAGACGAACACCGGGGAGCTGTTTTTT.

The sample holds one count of this clonotype. The chain employs TRBV7-9 and TRBJ2-7; maybe TRBD1 (6 bases). The germline V gene has CDR1 SEHNR and CDR2 FQNEAQ (reference sequence). V lost 1 base, J lost 3 bases, and 16 bases lay in between. CDR3 size: 16 residues. This CDR3 is CASSLVGQSMYYEQYF. For the CDR3, the DNA is TGTGCCAGCAGCTTAGTCGGACAGAGCATGTACTACGAGCAGTACTTC.

This clonotype occurred a few times. This chain links TRBV20-1 with TRBJ2-6; D may correspond to TRBD1 or TRBD2 (6 bases each). CDR1 DFQATT and CDR2 SNEGSKA come from the germline V gene (reference sequence). The CDR3 runs 18 residues. Trimming took 2 bases from V and 4 from J, leaving 21 bases between them. The CDR3 reads CSARTPSTGAYGANVLTF. For the CDR3, the DNA is TGCAGTGCTAGAACCCCCTCCACGGGGGCTTACGGGGCCAACGTCCTGACTTTC.

The rearrangement links TRBV20-1 to TRBJ2-5, with unresolved D. The CDR3 has 12 residues. V was pared by 2 bases and J by 5 bases, with 9 bases between. CDR1 is DFQATT and CDR2 is SNEGSKA in the germline V gene (reference sequence). The CDR3 DNA reads as TGCAGTGCTAGAAGTCCCCTGGAGACCCAGTACTTC. This encodes CSARSPLETQYF.

The rearrangement joins TRBV5-1 to TRBJ1-1; a weak D match, TRBD1 (5 bases). V was cut by 1 base and J by 4 bases, with 11 bases left in between. Per germline, CDR1 SGHRS and CDR2 YFSETQ. The CDR3 length is 14 residues. CDR3 coding DNA: TGCGCCAGCAGCTTGCTGGTTGGGACCACTGAAGCTTTCTTT. Its translation is CASSLLVGTTEAFF.

The gene calls are TRBV19 and TRBJ2-6; D is unresolved. There are 13 residues in the CDR3. Germline CDR1 LNHDA, CDR2 SQIVND (reference sequence). Trimming shortened V by 1 base and J by 4 bases, and 2 bases separated the two germline ends. The CDR3 protein is CASSIAGANVLTF. In nucleotides, the CDR3 is TGTGCCAGTAGTATAGCCGGGGCCAACGTCCTGACTTTC.

Concerning this clonotype itself: A far larger clone is off by one base, so a read error is likely. This chain links TRBV20-1 with TRBJ1-1; no reliable D call. The V end lost 6 bases, the J end lost 0 bases, and 11 bases lay between the germline ends. Germline CDR1 and CDR2: DFQATT and SNEGSKA (reference sequence). The CDR3 is 13 amino acids. The CDR3 reads CSAGQVLNTEAFF. The DNA for the CDR3 is TGCAGTGCGGGCCAGGTACTGAACACTGAAGCTTTCTTT.

This clonotype has a handful of counts. This sequence joins TRBV5-1 and TRBJ1-2; D ambiguous. The CDR3 spans 14 residues. From germline, CDR1 is SGHRS and CDR2 YFSETQ. V was shortened by 4 bases and J by 7 bases, with 17 bases between the two germline ends. The CDR3 DNA follows: TGCGCCAGCAGCCAGACCCGGGCCTCGGGTGGCTACACCTTC. Translation: CASSQTRASGGYTF.

In this sample, this clonotype turned up many times. The CDR3: CASSSQGDIYNEQFF. In nucleotides, the CDR3 is TGCGCCAGCAGCTCCCAGGGGGACATATACAATGAGCAGTTCTTC. V and J are TRBV5-1 and TRBJ2-1; 7 nucleotides agree with TRBD1. The V gene end was trimmed by 3 bases and the J gene end by 4 bases; junction bases not matched to a gene: 7. Germline CDR1 is SGHRS and CDR2 is YFSETQ. The CDR3 contains 15 residues.

This clonotype was observed many times. The rearrangement joins TRBV30 to TRBJ1-2; 7 bases are shared with TRBD1. Germline assignment: CDR1 GTSNPN and CDR2 SVGIG (reference sequence). The CDR3 length is 13 residues. Unmatched junction bases numbered 4, after V lost 1 base and J lost 5 bases. CDR3 bases: TGTGCCTGGAGTGGAGGGACAGAGTATGGCTACACCTTC. The encoded protein is CAWSGGTEYGYTF.

Only a few counts were recorded for this clonotype. The chain joins TRBV19 to TRBJ2-1; 11 bases agree with TRBD2. The CDR3 covers 16 residues. Per germline, CDR1 LNHDA and CDR2 SQIVND (reference sequence). The V segment lost 2 bases and the J segment 8 bases; nucleotides outside the gene matches: 8. The CDR3 loop reads CASSITLAGGFHEQFF. CDR3 nucleotide sequence: TGTGCCAGTAGTATAACGCTAGCGGGAGGTTTCCATGAGCAGTTCTTC.

This clonotype was picked up many times. The V call is TRBV5-5, the J call TRBJ1-1; D is undetermined. This CDR3 is 15 amino acids long. CDR1 SGHKS and CDR2 YYEKEE come from the germline V gene (reference sequence). Trimming left V 1 base short and J 0 bases short, with 10 bases between. CDR3 loop: CASSLFFNLNTEAFF. Here the CDR3 DNA reads TGTGCCAGCAGCTTGTTTTTCAATTTGAACACTGAAGCTTTCTTT.

The chain is built from TRBV2 and TRBJ1-5, with D unclear. The CDR3 extends over 16 amino acids. Trimming shortened V by 2 bases and J by 6 bases, and 17 bases separated the two germline ends. Germline lookup yields CDR1 SNHLY and CDR2 FYNNEI. The CDR3 loop is CASSERPDPGSQPQHF. The DNA for the CDR3 is TGTGCCAGCAGTGAACGACCCGACCCCGGGAGTCAGCCCCAGCATTTT. Full variable domain (remainder filled in from reference TRBV2 and TRBJ1-5): EPEVTQTPSHQVTQMGQEVILRCVPISNHLYFYWYRQILGQKVEFLVSFYNNEISEKSEIFDDQFSVERPDGSNFTLKIRSTKLEDSAMYFCASSERPDPGSQPQHFGDGTRLSIL.

CDR3 residues: CASSLYRPDYSSGANVLTF. In DNA form, the CDR3 reads TGTGCCAGCAGCTTATACCGGCCGGACTATAGCTCTGGGGCCAACGTCCTGACTTTC. The rearrangement uses TRBV7-8 and TRBJ2-6; tentative D call: TRBD2 (6 bases). Trimming took 2 bases from V and 0 from J, leaving 17 bases between them. From germline, CDR1 is SGHVS and CDR2 FQNEAQ. This CDR3 contains 19 residues.

This clonotype was counted many times. CDR3 nucleotide sequence: TGTGCCTGGAGTAAAAACTACGAGCAGTACTTC. Residues: CAWSKNYEQYF. The genes are TRBV30 and TRBJ2-7; no firm D call. There are 11 residues in the CDR3. The V end lost 2 bases, the J end lost 3 bases, and 5 bases lay between the germline ends. Germline V gene sequence: CDR1 GTSNPN, CDR2 SVGIG (reference sequence).

This clonotype showed up many times. This sequence joins TRBV14 and TRBJ2-7, with D tentatively TRBD2 (6 bases). In germline, CDR1 is SGHDN, CDR2 FVKESK. The CDR3 totals 14 residues. V was shortened by 5 bases and J by 2 bases, with 13 bases between the two germline ends. Here the CDR3 reads CASSTGLVTYEQYF. The DNA of the CDR3 is TGTGCCAGCAGCACGGGACTGGTGACCTACGAGCAGTACTTC.

This clonotype was counted between two and nine times. This chain uses TRBV7-9 with TRBJ1-2; perhaps TRBD1 as D (5 bases). The V and J ends lost 5 bases and 6 bases respectively, with 16 bases between them. The CDR3 consists of 14 residues. Germline assignment: CDR1 SEHNR and CDR2 FQNEAQ (reference sequence). The CDR3 nucleotides are TGTGCCAGCAGCCGCGGCGGGGGAATTGATGGCTACACCTTC. It specifies CASSRGGGIDGYTF.

This clonotype was recorded at least ten times. The CDR3 DNA reads as TGTGCCATCAGTGAGTCGGCGGACTATGGCTACACCTTC. Its translation: CAISESADYGYTF. V is TRBV10-3 and J is TRBJ1-2; D is unclear. This CDR3 is 13 amino acids long. Germline CDR1 ENHRY, CDR2 SYGVKD. V lost 0 bases to trimming and J lost 3 bases, with 5 bases between them.

The rearrangement links TRBV19 to TRBJ2-6; a weak D match, TRBD2 (6 bases). V dropped 3 bases and J dropped 2 bases, with 8 bases sitting between them. Germline lookup yields CDR1 LNHDA and CDR2 SQIVND (reference sequence). CDR3 length: 15 amino acids. DNA of the CDR3: TGTGCCAGTAGTATGGGGGGAGCTGGGGCCAACGTCCTGACTTTC. As protein: CASSMGGAGANVLTF. The variable domain in full, completed from reference TRBV19 and TRBJ2-6, reads DGGITQSPKYLFRKEGQNVTLSCEQNLNHDAMYWYRQDPGQGLRLIYYSQIVNDFQKGDIAEGYSVSREKKESFPLTVTSAQKNPTAFYLCASSMGGAGANVLTFGAGSRLTVL.

This rearrangement joins TRBV9 to TRBJ2-3; D might be TRBD1 (7 bases). Per germline, CDR1 SGDLS and CDR2 YYNGEE. The CDR3 loop spans 17 amino acids. With 2 bases removed from V and 0 bases from J, the gap between germline ends came to 16 bases. The CDR3 bases are TGTGCCAGCAGCGTCGCGGGGCAGGGGGGAAGCACAGATACGCAGTATTTT. Its translation: CASSVAGQGGSTDTQYF.